These 13 T cell receptor beta chains originate from one sample sequenced in a study of blood T cell repertoires in COVID-19. Clones were sequenced by immunoSEQ multiplex PCR, and TCRdb holds only the in-frame ones, with some missing. The sample lists roughly 400,000 clones, roughly 84% seen once, with approximately 1.5% in the top ten. Source material: PBMCs or T cells enriched from blood (not recorded which). Receptors were obtained from a woman aged 18-30 years who had been exposed to COVID-19.

The rearrangement uses TRBV9 and TRBJ2-4; D call uncertain. The CDR3 is 16 residues long. V gave up 0 bases and J gave up 0 bases, with 10 bases separating them. Germline V gives CDR1 SGDLS, CDR2 YYNGEE. CDR3 region: CASSVDPSLAKNIQYF. The CDR3 bases are TGTGCCAGCAGCGTAGACCCCAGTTTAGCCAAAAACATTCAGTACTTC.

V gene TRBV3-1 (or the pseudogene TRBV3-2) combines with J gene TRBJ2-5; 7 bases fit TRBD2. Germline V CDR1 and CDR2: LGHDT, YNNKEL (reference sequence). The CDR3 spans 15 residues. J lost 4 bases, V lost 0 bases, and 5 bases had no gene match. The CDR3 is CASSQDGGVRETQYF. Written as DNA, the CDR3 is TGTGCCAGCAGCCAAGATGGGGGGGTAAGAGAGACCCAGTACTTC.

This rearrangement joins TRBV2 to TRBJ1-5; 9 bases line up with TRBD1. The CDR3 contains 16 residues. The germline gives CDR1 SNHLY, CDR2 FYNNEI. Trimming removed 6 bases from V and 5 bases from J; junction bases left unmatched: 11. Here the CDR3 reads CASSRQTGGGDQPQHF. The DNA for the CDR3 is TGTGCCAGCAGCCGACAAACAGGGGGCGGGGATCAGCCCCAGCATTTT.

V is TRBV24-1 and J is TRBJ2-6, with a weak D call TRBD1 (6 bases). The CDR3 is made up of 17 amino acids. V lost 4 bases and J lost 2, with 14 bases in between. CDR1 is KGHDR and CDR2 is SFDVKD in the germline V gene. The DNA for the CDR3 is TGTGCCACCAGTGACCCCCGACAGGCCCCTGGGGCCAACGTCCTGACTTTC. Amino acids: CATSDPRQAPGANVLTF.

This chain connects TRBV3-1 (or the pseudogene TRBV3-2) to TRBJ1-2; TRBD1 aligns across 7 bases. Germline V gene sequence: CDR1 LGHDT, CDR2 YNNKEL (reference sequence). This CDR3 is built from 15 residues. J was trimmed by 4 bases and V by 4 bases; bases with no gene match: 9. The CDR3 DNA reads TGTGCCAGCAGCCGATACCAGGGGGGTTTCTATGGCTACACCTTC. This codes for CASSRYQGGFYGYTF.

The sample holds one count of this clone. The rearrangement uses TRBV24-1 and TRBJ1-5, with 11 bases fitting TRBD1. Germline V gives CDR1 KGHDR, CDR2 SFDVKD. V trimming: 4 bases; J trimming: 0 bases; junction bases outside the gene matches: 7. The CDR3 contains 18 residues. CDR3 loop: CATSDSGTGGYSNQPQHF. CDR3 nucleotide sequence: TGTGCCACCAGTGACTCCGGGACAGGGGGTTATAGCAATCAGCCCCAGCATTTT.

V gene TRBV10-3 combines with J gene TRBJ2-1, with D maybe TRBD2 (5 bases). The ends were cut back, 0 bases at V and 0 bases at J, with 15 bases in the middle. The CDR3 runs to 18 residues. The germline gives CDR1 ENHRY, CDR2 SYGVKD. DNA of the CDR3: TGTGCCATCAGTGAGTCGGGATCGGTAGGGAGCTCCTACAATGAGCAGTTCTTC. It is translated as CAISESGSVGSSYNEQFF.

Of note for this clone: A much larger clone lies a single base off, so this may be a read error. The V call is TRBV10-3, the J call TRBJ1-1; a weak D match, TRBD1 (6 bases). The CDR3 totals 13 residues. V lost 5 bases to trimming and J lost 1 base, with 8 bases between them. Germline V gene data show CDR1 as ENHRY and CDR2 as SYGVKD. CDR3 nucleotide sequence: TGTGCCATCAGTTCGGGACAGAACACTGAAGCTTTCTTT. Protein sequence: CAISSGQNTEAFF.

V is TRBV18 and J is TRBJ2-3; TRBD1 might be the D (6 bases). The CDR3 is 13 amino acids. V was shortened by 3 bases and J by 5 bases, with 9 bases between the two germline ends. Germline CDR1 and CDR2: KGHSH and LQKENI. CDR3 nucleotides: TGTGCCAGCTCACCCTTAGGGGGAGATACGCAGTATTTT. This sequence encodes CASSPLGGDTQYF.

There are a few counts of this clone. The chain links TRBV28 to TRBJ2-7, with D uncertain. Germline CDR1 is MDHEN and CDR2 is SYDVKM. The germline V and J ends were trimmed by 8 bases and 5 bases, with 13 bases remaining between them. The CDR3 consists of 12 residues. The CDR3 loop is CASPTIPNEQYF. The CDR3 DNA reads TGTGCCAGCCCGACAATCCCCAACGAGCAGTACTTC. The complete variable domain, with remaining parts taken from reference TRBV28 and TRBJ2-7, reads DVKVTQSSRYLVKRTGEKVFLECVQDMDHENMFWYRQDPGLGLRLIYFSYDVKMKEKGDIPEGYSVSREKKERFSLILESASTNQTSMYLCASPTIPNEQYFGPGTRLTVT.

The count of this clone is one. The genes are TRBV27 and TRBJ2-1; D gene uncertain. CDR3 length: 16 residues. V was pared by 6 bases and J by 5 bases, with 20 bases between. Germline CDR1 and CDR2: MNHEY and SMNVEV (reference sequence). CDR3 in DNA: TGTGCCAGCAGCCTGGGTTCGGGTAGCTGGGACAATGAGCAGTTCTTC. It specifies CASSLGSGSWDNEQFF.

V is TRBV3-1 (or the pseudogene TRBV3-2) and J is TRBJ2-7; 9 bases map to TRBD1. Germline CDR1 and CDR2: LGHDT and YNNKEL (reference sequence). The V segment lost 6 bases and the J segment 4 bases; nucleotides outside the gene matches: 7. The length of the CDR3 is 14 residues. This CDR3 reads CASSRDRALYEQYF. The DNA for the CDR3 is TGTGCCAGCAGTCGGGACAGGGCTTTGTACGAGCAGTACTTC.

The chain is built from TRBV10-3 and TRBJ1-1, with TRBD1 as a possible D gene (5 bases). The CDR3 has 13 residues. The germline V gene encodes CDR1 ENHRY and CDR2 SYGVKD. Between the trimmed V and J ends, which lost 6 bases and 2 bases, there was a span of 10 bases. In DNA form, the CDR3 reads TGTGCCATCAGCCTGACAGCCAACACTGAAGCTTTCTTT. Protein sequence: CAISLTANTEAFF.